Presented here are 22 T cell receptor beta chains from one specimen sequenced in a study of early T cells in non-severe SARS-CoV-2 infection. TCRdb analysed the 5' RACE reads with MiXCR anew, one entry per CDR3 protein. The table shows 100,000 to 120,000 distinct CDR3 sequences, with around an eighth occurring only once. Sequenced material: whole blood, taken at baseline. The source of these receptors is an adult who was a healthcare worker with PCR-confirmed SARS-CoV-2 infection or an uninfected control (not recorded which).

The chain combines TRBV12-3 or TRBV12-4 with TRBJ2-7; 9 bases fit TRBD2. The CDR3 is made up of 15 amino acids. J gave up 2 bases and V 2 bases, and 4 bases lay outside the gene matches. The CDR3 reads CASSLTSGSAYEQYF. The CDR3 region has the DNA TGTGCCAGCAGTTTAACTAGCGGGTCAGCCTACGAGCAGTACTTC.

This clonotype was observed many times. The chain joins TRBV14 to TRBJ2-1; D remains ambiguous. The CDR3 sequence is 13 residues long. V was pared by 4 bases and J by 10 bases, with 14 bases between. Germline CDR1 SGHDN, CDR2 FVKESK. DNA for the CDR3: TGTGCCAGCAGCCTAGTATCTGCCGGGGAGCAGTTCTTC. Protein: CASSLVSAGEQFF.

This clonotype was seen a handful of times. V is TRBV29-1 and J is TRBJ1-2; 11 nucleotides line up with TRBD1. In germline, CDR1 is SQVTM, CDR2 ANQGSEA. Unmatched junction bases numbered 7, after V lost 6 bases and J lost 4 bases. This CDR3 has 14 amino acids. The CDR3 DNA is TGCAGCGTATCCGGGACAGGGGGAGGCTATGGCTACACCTTC. Translating it yields CSVSGTGGGYGYTF.

The chain combines TRBV7-8 with TRBJ2-6; 7 bases are a match to TRBD2. The CDR3 length is 16 residues. CDR1 and CDR2 (germline): SGHVS, FQNEAQ. With V trimmed by 0 bases and J by 2 bases, 1 base remained unmatched. CDR3 bases: TGTGCCAGCAGCTTAGCGAGCGGGGCTGGGGCCAACGTCCTGACTTTC. This gives the protein CASSLASGAGANVLTF.

This chain connects TRBV4-2 to TRBJ2-7, with 9 bases lining up with TRBD2. CDR3 length: 14 amino acids. The germline CDR1 and CDR2 sequences are LGHNA and YNFKEQ. Trimming cost V 4 bases and J 0 bases; bases outside gene matches: 1. The CDR3 sequence: CASSRLADSYEQYF. CDR3 nucleotides: TGTGCCAGCAGCCGACTAGCGGACTCCTACGAGCAGTACTTC.

This clonotype was counted at least ten times. The chain links TRBV18 to TRBJ2-5; D is perhaps TRBD2 (6 bases). Per germline, CDR1 KGHSH and CDR2 LQKENI. The CDR3 is 15 amino acids. V lost 0 bases, J lost 6 bases, and 14 bases lay in between. This chain's CDR3 is CASSPPSGGKKTQYF. DNA for the CDR3: TGTGCCAGCTCACCACCATCAGGCGGGAAAAAGACCCAGTACTTC. The complete variable domain, with remaining parts taken from reference TRBV18 and TRBJ2-5, reads NAGVMQNPRHLVRRRGQEARLRCSPMKGHSHVYWYRQLPEEGLKFMVYLQKENIIDESGMPKERFSAEFPKEGPSILRIQQVVRGDSAAYFCASSPPSGGKKTQYFGPGTRLLVL.

This clonotype was picked up a small number of times. The CDR3 region is CASAGQAQETQYF. The CDR3 DNA reads TGCGCCAGCGCGGGGCAGGCCCAAGAGACCCAGTACTTC. The V call is TRBV5-1, the J call TRBJ2-5; D might be TRBD2 (6 bases). The V and J ends lost 7 bases and 1 base respectively, with 11 bases between them. The CDR3 is 13 residues long. Germline assignment: CDR1 SGHRS and CDR2 YFSETQ.

The rearrangement joins TRBV11-1 to TRBJ2-3; 10 bases are a match to TRBD1. CDR1 and CDR2 from the germline V gene are SGHAT and FQDESV (reference sequence). With V trimmed by 4 bases and J by 5 bases, 0 bases remained unmatched. The CDR3 extends over 13 amino acids. For the CDR3, the DNA is TGTGCCAGCAGCTGGACAGGGGGAGATACGCAGTATTTT. Protein product: CASSWTGGDTQYF.

The chain uses TRBV7-9 and TRBJ2-1; no definite D call. Germline V gene sequence: CDR1 SEHNR, CDR2 FQNEAQ (reference sequence). This CDR3 spans 14 amino acids. Trimming took 1 base from V and 12 from J, leaving 16 bases between them. DNA for the CDR3: TGTGCCAGCAGCTTAGTCGGAGTTTCGGCTACGCAGTTCTTC. This translates into CASSLVGVSATQFF.

This clonotype was counted many times. The rearrangement links TRBV6-5 to TRBJ2-3, with TRBD2 matching 11 bases. The V and J ends lost 6 bases and 2 bases, in that order; junction bases with no gene match: 10. The length of the CDR3 is 17 residues. In germline, CDR1 is MNHEY, CDR2 SVGAGI. CDR3 in DNA: TGTGCCAGCAGCCAGCATTTAGCGGGAGGGTACACAGATACGCAGTATTTT. It codes for CASSQHLAGGYTDTQYF.

The rearrangement joins TRBV7-2 to TRBJ1-1; TRBD1 might be the D (5 bases). Per germline, CDR1 SGHTA and CDR2 FQGNSA. The CDR3 runs to 15 residues. V was clipped by 3 bases and J by 0 bases, with 11 bases between them. Written as DNA, the CDR3 is TGTGCCAGCAGCTTCACGACAGTTATGAACACTGAAGCTTTCTTT. It yields the protein CASSFTTVMNTEAFF.

This clonotype was seen only a few times. This chain uses TRBV6-6 with TRBJ1-1, with 7 bases fitting TRBD1. Germline loops: CDR1 MNHNY, CDR2 SVGAGI (reference sequence). The ends lost 6 bases at V and 3 bases at J; junction bases unmatched: 4. The CDR3 has 13 amino acids. The chain's CDR3 is CASSPRGYTEAFF. In nucleotides, the CDR3 is TGTGCCAGCAGCCCCAGGGGGTACACTGAAGCTTTCTTT.

The chain carries TRBV29-1 and TRBJ2-1; 7 nucleotides agree with TRBD1. J was trimmed by 2 bases and V by 7 bases; bases with no gene match: 5. Germline CDR1 is SQVTM and CDR2 is ANQGSEA. The CDR3 sequence is 13 residues long. In DNA, the CDR3 is TGCAGCGCCGAGGGACAGACCTACAATGAGCAGTTCTTC. Protein sequence: CSAEGQTYNEQFF.

This chain uses TRBV2 with TRBJ2-7; D unresolved. The length of the CDR3 is 12 residues. Trimming shortened V by 8 bases and J by 3 bases, and 11 bases separated the two germline ends. From germline, CDR1 is SNHLY and CDR2 FYNNEI. CDR3: CASRKQLYEQYF. The CDR3 bases are TGTGCCAGCCGGAAGCAGCTCTACGAGCAGTACTTC. Combining the CDR3 with reference TRBV2 and TRBJ2-7 gives the whole variable domain EPEVTQTPSHQVTQMGQEVILRCVPISNHLYFYWYRQILGQKVEFLVSFYNNEISEKSEIFDDQFSVERPDGSNFTLKIRSTKLEDSAMYFCASRKQLYEQYFGPGTRLTVT.

At least ten counts were recorded for this clonotype. CDR3 DNA sequence: TGTGCCAGCAGCTTAAGGGATTACATGAACACTGAAGCTTTCTTT. Protein product: CASSLRDYMNTEAFF. The chain recombines TRBV7-9 with TRBJ1-1; D gene unclear. The CDR3 has 15 residues. The V gene lost 2 bases and the J gene lost 0 bases, with 10 bases spanning the gap. CDR1 and CDR2 (germline): SEHNR, FQNEAQ (reference sequence).

This clonotype has just a few counts. CDR3 residues: CASRGYGQTSGANVLTF. In DNA form, the CDR3 reads TGTGCCAGCAGGGGGTATGGCCAGACCTCTGGGGCCAACGTCCTGACTTTC. This sequence joins TRBV2 and TRBJ2-6; D is unclear. The CDR3 runs 17 residues. CDR1 is SNHLY and CDR2 is FYNNEI in the germline V gene. With 6 bases removed from V and 0 bases from J, the gap between germline ends came to 15 bases. Supplemented by reference TRBV2 and TRBJ2-6, the full variable domain reads EPEVTQTPSHQVTQMGQEVILRCVPISNHLYFYWYRQILGQKVEFLVSFYNNEISEKSEIFDDQFSVERPDGSNFTLKIRSTKLEDSAMYFCASRGYGQTSGANVLTFGAGSRLTVL.

This clonotype was recorded at least ten times. This chain joins TRBV27 and TRBJ2-5, with D maybe TRBD1 (5 bases). V was clipped by 2 bases and J by 6 bases, with 13 bases between them. The CDR3 sequence is 14 residues long. Germline CDR1 is MNHEY and CDR2 is SMNVEV (reference sequence). The CDR3 loop reads CASSLGSTVQTQYF. The CDR3 nucleotides read TGTGCCAGCAGTTTAGGATCGACAGTTCAGACCCAGTACTTC.

This rearrangement joins TRBV7-2 to TRBJ2-3, with D possibly matching TRBD1 (5 bases). The germline V gene has CDR1 SGHTA and CDR2 FQGNSA. Deletions cut 5 bases from V and 0 bases from J, with 12 bases between. The CDR3 contains 15 residues. CDR3 sequence reads: CASSPSGASTDTQYF. In DNA, the CDR3 is TGTGCCAGCAGCCCGAGTGGGGCTAGCACAGATACGCAGTATTTT. The full variable domain, rest sourced from reference TRBV7-2 and TRBJ2-3, is GAGVSQSPSNKVTEKGKDVELRCDPISGHTALYWYRQSLGQGLEFLIYFQGNSAPDKSGLPSDRFSAERTGGSVSTLTIQRTQQEDSAVYLCASSPSGASTDTQYFGPGTRLTVL.

This clonotype showed up just a few times. At one end, the junction sequence differs from germline, possibly due to a read error. The rearrangement links TRBV12-3 or TRBV12-4 to TRBJ1-1; perhaps TRBD1 as D (5 bases). The CDR3 runs to 11 residues. CDR3 loop: CASRSSGGEIF. DNA for the CDR3: TGTGCCAGCAGATCGTCGGGGGGTGAAATCTTT.

A few counts support this clonotype. This chain connects TRBV2 to TRBJ2-1, with D possibly TRBD1 on 5 matching bases. V lost 7 bases and J 3 bases, leaving 10 bases between the germline ends. Germline V gene lookup returns CDR1 SNHLY and CDR2 FYNNEI. The CDR3 contains 13 residues. The CDR3: CASTTESYNEQFF. The CDR3 DNA is TGTGCCAGCACGACAGAGAGCTACAATGAGCAGTTCTTC.

This clonotype was observed a handful of times. The genes are TRBV20-1 and TRBJ2-7; D not resolved. This CDR3 spans 13 amino acids. Germline CDR1 DFQATT, CDR2 SNEGSKA (reference sequence). V dropped 0 bases and J dropped 3 bases, with 9 bases sitting between them. The chain's CDR3 is CSARDFRIYEQYF. In DNA, the CDR3 is TGCAGTGCTAGAGATTTTAGGATCTACGAGCAGTACTTC.

The J gene is TRBJ1-1, the V gene TRBV6-5, with TRBD1 as a possible D gene (6 bases). CDR3 length equals 15 residues. Trimming removed 3 bases from V and 4 bases from J, with 15 bases in between. Looked up from germline, CDR1 is MNHEY and CDR2 is SVGAGI. CDR3 in DNA: TGTGCCAGCAGTTATGAGACGGGGGGCGGCACTGAAGCTTTCTTT. Translated: CASSYETGGGTEAFF.